The rows below give T cell receptor beta chains drawn from one sample of a study of cytomegalovirus exposure and HLA in healthy donors. Clones were read by immunoSEQ multiplex PCR, and TCRdb kept only the in-frame ones, dropping some. Of approximately 150,000 clones listed, around 80% are singletons. The sequencing input was PBMCs. These receptors were collected from a woman aged 40 to 50 in good health and CMV-seropositive. Both conserved end residues are part of each CDR3. A D gene is named only where the DNA matches it firmly. The size field is filled for only some rows; it gives once, few, many or a size class.

v_call,clone_size,d_call,j_call,cdr3_nt,cdr3_aa
TRBV10-3,-,-,TRBJ2-5,TGTGCCATCAGTGCGGGGTCCGGGACTCCGGAGGGAGAGACCCAGTACTTC,CAISAGSGTPEGETQYF
TRBV7-6,-,-,TRBJ1-1,TGTGCCAGCAGCCCCGAGGCAGGGGTGAACACTGAAGCTTTCTTT,CASSPEAGVNTEAFF
TRBV19,once,-,TRBJ1-2,TGTGCCAGTAGTATGTCTCTGCCAACTTATGGCTACACCTTC,CASSMSLPTYGYTF
TRBV5-6,-,-,TRBJ2-7,TGTGCCAGCAGTATCCCAGGGGTTCCCTACGAGCAGTACTTC,CASSIPGVPYEQYF
TRBV18,-,TRBD2,TRBJ2-1,TGTGCCAGCTCACGACTAGCGGGAGAGGGCGAGCAGTTCTTC,CASSRLAGEGEQFF
TRBV2,-,TRBD1,TRBJ1-1,TGTGCCACCTTGGGACAGGGGGAAGCTTTCTTT,CATLGQGEAFF
TRBV18,-,TRBD1,TRBJ1-5,TGTGCCAGCTCACTTCAGACACAGGGGATGGTTAGCAATCAGCCCCAGCATTTT,CASSLQTQGMVSNQPQHF
TRBV4-1,-,-,TRBJ2-7,TGCGCCAGCAGCTCCCTCGGGAAGGGCTACGAGCAGTACTTC,CASSSLGKGYEQYF
TRBV7-2,-,TRBD2,TRBJ2-5,TGTGCCAGCAGCCCTCTAGCGGGGGGCCGGGGCGGGACCCAGTACTTC,CASSPLAGGRGGTQYF
TRBV7-3,few,TRBD1,TRBJ1-2,TGTGCCAGCAGCCAAGGACAGGGTGTAGGCTACACCTTC,CASSQGQGVGYTF
TRBV10-3,few,-,TRBJ1-6,TGTGCCATCCAACAGGGAAAGGGCTCACCCCTCCACTTT,CAIQQGKGSPLHF
TRBV9,few,-,TRBJ1-1,TGTGCCAGCAGCGTGGCCCCAGGGACTAACACTGAAGCTTTCTTT,CASSVAPGTNTEAFF
TRBV9,-,-,TRBJ2-3,TGTGCCAGCAGCCCCCACTTGAGCGATACGCAGTATTTT,CASSPHLSDTQYF
TRBV6-4,-,-,TRBJ2-3,TGTGCCAGCAGTGACAACGGCGGGGCTGGGACAGATACGCAGTATTTT,CASSDNGGAGTDTQYF
TRBV7-2,-,-,TRBJ2-5,TGTGCCAGCAGCTCCAGACTAGACCAAGAGACCCAGTACTTC,CASSSRLDQETQYF
TRBV7-8,-,-,TRBJ1-4,TGTGCCAGCAGCTTCGACACGGTTCGAGATGTGACACCTGCAACTAATGAAAAACTGTTTTTT,CASSFDTVRDVTPATNEKLFF
TRBV2,-,TRBD2,TRBJ2-7,TGTGCCAGCAGTGGCCTAGCGGGAGACGGGCAGTACTTC,CASSGLAGDGQYF
TRBV2,once,TRBD1,TRBJ1-1,TGTGCCAGCATCCGGACAGGAGAAGCTTTCTTT,CASIRTGEAFF
TRBV6-5,-,TRBD1,TRBJ2-7,TGTGCCAGCAGCGAACAGGGGGCGATGCCTTGGGAGCAGTACTTC,CASSEQGAMPWEQYF
TRBV2,-,TRBD2,TRBJ2-3,TGTGCCAGCAGTCGGACTAGCCGCCGTAGCACAGATACGCAGTATTTT,CASSRTSRRSTDTQYF
TRBV6-4,-,TRBD1,TRBJ1-2,TGTGCCAGCAGCCGTACAGGGGTCGGAGGCTACACCTTC,CASSRTGVGGYTF
TRBV9,-,-,TRBJ2-7,TGTGCCAGCAGCGTAGGACTGGCGGGTCCCTACGAGCAGTACTTC,CASSVGLAGPYEQYF
TRBV9,-,TRBD2,TRBJ2-1,TGTGCCAGCAGCGTAGGGTTAGCGGGACTCCCCTTGAATGAGCAGTTCTTC,CASSVGLAGLPLNEQFF
TRBV6-6,-,-,TRBJ1-5,TGTGCCAGCAGTTACTCGTCGAGTCATCAGCCCCAGCATTTT,CASSYSSSHQPQHF
TRBV7-9,-,TRBD1,TRBJ1-4,TGTGCCAGCAGCGATACAAAGAAAGGGACAGCCGAAAAACTGTTTTTT,CASSDTKKGTAEKLFF
TRBV30,-,-,TRBJ1-4,TGTGCCTGGATCGGGACGGGGGGGAGAAAACTGTTTTTT,CAWIGTGGRKLFF
TRBV7-9,once,-,TRBJ2-7,TGTGCCAGCAGCTCCCAGGGGCCCTCCTACGAGCAGTACTTC,CASSSQGPSYEQYF
TRBV5-1,-,TRBD1,TRBJ1-2,TGCGCCAGCAGCAAGGGGACAGGGATGTTAGGAGGCTATGGCTACACCTTC,CASSKGTGMLGGYGYTF